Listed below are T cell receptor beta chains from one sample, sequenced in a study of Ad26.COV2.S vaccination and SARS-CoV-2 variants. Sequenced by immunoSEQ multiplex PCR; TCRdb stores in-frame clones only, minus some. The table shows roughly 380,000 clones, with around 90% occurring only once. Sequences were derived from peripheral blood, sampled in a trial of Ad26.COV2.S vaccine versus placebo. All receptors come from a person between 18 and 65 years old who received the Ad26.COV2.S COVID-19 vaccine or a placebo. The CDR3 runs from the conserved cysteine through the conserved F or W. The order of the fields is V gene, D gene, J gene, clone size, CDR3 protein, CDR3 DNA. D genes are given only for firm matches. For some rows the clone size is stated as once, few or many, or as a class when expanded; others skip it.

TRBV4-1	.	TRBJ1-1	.	CASSQLDLVSSGRAFF	TGCGCCAGCAGCCAACTCGACCTTGTCAGCTCGGGGAGGGCTTTCTTT
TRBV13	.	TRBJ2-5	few	CASSLGGDFQETQYF	TGTGCCAGCAGCTTAGGCGGGGACTTCCAAGAGACCCAGTACTTC
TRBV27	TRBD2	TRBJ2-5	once	CASSLTSGPQETQYF	TGTGCCAGCAGTCTGACTAGCGGGCCTCAAGAGACCCAGTACTTC
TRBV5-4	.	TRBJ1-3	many	CASSGDGNTIYF	TGTGCCAGCTCGGGAGATGGAAACACCATATATTTT
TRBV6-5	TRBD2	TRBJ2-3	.	CASSFASGGAADTQYF	TGTGCCAGCAGTTTCGCTAGCGGGGGGGCCGCAGATACGCAGTATTTT
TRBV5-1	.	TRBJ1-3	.	CASSDDTSGNTIYF	TGCGCCAGCAGCGACGACACCTCTGGAAACACCATATATTTT
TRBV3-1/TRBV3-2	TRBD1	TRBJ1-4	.	CASSQGQGRNEKLFF	TGTGCCAGCAGCCAGGGACAGGGGAGAAATGAAAAACTGTTTTTT
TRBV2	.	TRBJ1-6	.	CASSERGTQTLHF	TGTGCCAGCAGTGAACGTGGGACGCAAACCCTCCACTTT
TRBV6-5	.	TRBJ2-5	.	CASSYSIADQETQYF	TGTGCCAGCAGTTACTCGATCGCAGATCAAGAGACCCAGTACTTC
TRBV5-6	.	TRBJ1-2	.	CASSSRVGGYTF	TGTGCCAGCAGCTCCCGGGTCGGTGGCTACACCTTC
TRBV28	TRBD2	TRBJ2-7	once	CASSLRSGLAGSYEQYF	TGTGCCAGCAGTTTACGATCGGGACTAGCGGGGAGTTACGAGCAGTACTTC
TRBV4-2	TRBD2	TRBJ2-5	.	CASSDRATSGGAQKTQYF	TGTGCCAGCAGCGACCGAGCGACTAGCGGGGGGGCCCAGAAGACCCAGTACTTC
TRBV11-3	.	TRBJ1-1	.	CASSFSRNTEAFF	TGTGCCAGCAGCTTCTCCAGGAACACTGAAGCTTTCTTT
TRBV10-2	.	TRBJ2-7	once	CASSEWGKEQYF	TGCGCCAGCAGTGAGTGGGGGAAAGAGCAGTACTTC
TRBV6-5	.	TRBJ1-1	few	CASSHGGGGNTEAFF	TGTGCCAGCAGCCACGGGGGTGGAGGTAACACTGAAGCTTTCTTT
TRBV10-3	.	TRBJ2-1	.	CAISEPFRNEQFF	TGTGCCATCAGTGAGCCCTTCCGCAATGAGCAGTTCTTC
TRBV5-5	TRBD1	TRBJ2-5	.	CASSWDRGGQETQYF	TGTGCCAGCAGCTGGGACAGGGGAGGCCAAGAGACCCAGTACTTC
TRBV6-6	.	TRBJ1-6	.	CASVQGQYNSPLHF	TGTGCCTCAGTACAGGGACAATATAATTCACCCCTCCACTTT
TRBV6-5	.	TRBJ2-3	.	CASSYRRGGSTDTQYF	TGTGCCAGCAGTTACCGCCGGGGCGGTAGCACAGATACGCAGTATTTT
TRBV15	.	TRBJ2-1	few	CATSRDRGDNEQFF	TGTGCCACCAGCAGAGACCGGGGAGACAATGAGCAGTTCTTC
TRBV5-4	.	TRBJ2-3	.	CASSLPGGTDTQYF	TGTGCCAGCAGCCTCCCTGGAGGAACAGATACGCAGTATTTT
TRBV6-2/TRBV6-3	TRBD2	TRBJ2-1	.	CASSWAGDYNEQFF	TGTGCCAGCAGTTGGGCGGGGGACTACAATGAGCAGTTCTTC
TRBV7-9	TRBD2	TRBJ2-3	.	CASSGTSGGADTQYF	TGTGCCAGCAGCGGGACTAGCGGGGGGGCTGATACGCAGTATTTT
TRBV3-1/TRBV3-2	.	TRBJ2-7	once	CASSRGDISYEQYF	TGTGCCAGCAGCCGGGGGGACATTTCCTACGAGCAGTACTTC
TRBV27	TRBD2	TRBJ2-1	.	CASSGRGSSYNEQFF	TGTGCCAGCAGTGGGCGGGGGAGCTCCTACAATGAGCAGTTCTTC
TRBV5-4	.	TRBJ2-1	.	CASSLPHRGQFF	TGTGCCAGCAGCTTGCCCCATCGGGGGCAGTTCTTC
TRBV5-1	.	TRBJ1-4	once	CASSLAGGRDEKLFF	TGCGCCAGCAGCTTGGCCGGGGGTAGGGATGAAAAACTGTTTTTT
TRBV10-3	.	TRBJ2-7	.	CAISGATYEQYF	TGTGCCATCAGTGGCGCTACCTACGAGCAGTACTTC
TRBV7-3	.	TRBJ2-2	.	CASSPKPYTRRGAGELFF	TGTGCCAGCAGCCCAAAACCCTACACCCGACGCGGGGCCGGGGAGCTGTTTTTT
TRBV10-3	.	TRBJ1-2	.	CAISTANYGYTF	TGTGCCATCAGTACAGCTAACTATGGCTACACCTTC
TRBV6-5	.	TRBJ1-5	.	CASRGRGDGNQPQHF	TGTGCCAGCAGGGGGAGGGGGGATGGCAATCAGCCCCAGCATTTT
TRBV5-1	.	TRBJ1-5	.	CASRGDSNQPQHF	TGCGCCAGCAGAGGGGACAGCAATCAGCCCCAGCATTTT
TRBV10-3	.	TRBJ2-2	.	CAISERWRGTNTGELFF	TGTGCCATCAGTGAGCGGTGGCGCGGTACGAACACCGGGGAGCTGTTTTTT
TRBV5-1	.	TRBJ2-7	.	CASSSDGNYEQYF	TGCGCCAGCAGCTCCGACGGAAACTACGAGCAGTACTTC
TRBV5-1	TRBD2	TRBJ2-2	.	CASRGRGRVRSGELFF	TGCGCCAGCAGGGGGAGGGGAAGAGTACGGTCCGGGGAGCTGTTTTTT
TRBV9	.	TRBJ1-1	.	CASSGIGVNTEAFF	TGTGCCAGCAGTGGAATCGGGGTGAACACTGAAGCTTTCTTT
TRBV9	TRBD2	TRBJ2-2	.	CASSLGTSGGTTDTGELFF	TGTGCCAGCAGCCTAGGGACTAGCGGGGGGACAACCGACACCGGGGAGCTGTTTTTT
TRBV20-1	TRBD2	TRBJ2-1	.	CSAPVGGARFF	TGCAGTGCTCCAGTCGGGGGGGCGAGGTTCTTC
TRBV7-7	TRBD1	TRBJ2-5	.	CASSLATGALETQYF	TGTGCTAGCAGCTTAGCTACAGGGGCTTTGGAGACCCAGTACTTC
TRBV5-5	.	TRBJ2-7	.	CASSFQVNSYEQYF	TGTGCCAGCAGCTTTCAGGTGAACTCCTACGAGCAGTACTTC
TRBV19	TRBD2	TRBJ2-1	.	CASSLASGAYNEQFF	TGTGCCAGTAGTCTGGCTAGCGGGGCATATAATGAGCAGTTCTTC
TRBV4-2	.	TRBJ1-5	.	CASSQDSRTQPQHF	TGTGCCAGCAGCCAAGACTCAAGGACTCAGCCCCAGCATTTT
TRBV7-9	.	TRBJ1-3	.	CASSLVSGAGNTIYF	TGTGCCAGCAGCTTAGTGTCAGGGGCTGGAAACACCATATATTTT
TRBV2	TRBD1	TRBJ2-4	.	CASRVGQGRSKNIQYF	TGTGCCAGCAGGGTAGGACAGGGGAGGTCCAAAAACATTCAGTACTTC
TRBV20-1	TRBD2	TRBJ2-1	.	CSASYRAGGLNEQFF	TGCAGTGCTAGTTATCGAGCGGGGGGGCTCAATGAGCAGTTCTTC
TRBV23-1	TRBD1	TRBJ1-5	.	CASSQSGQPGRRNQPQHF	TGCGCCAGCAGTCAATCGGGACAGCCCGGGCGACGCAATCAGCCCCAGCATTTT
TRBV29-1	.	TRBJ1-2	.	CSVVQRSNYGYTF	TGCAGCGTTGTACAGCGATCTAACTATGGCTACACCTTC
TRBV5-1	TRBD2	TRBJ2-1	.	CASSPLAGGGNEQFF	TGCGCCAGCAGCCCCCTAGCGGGGGGGGGCAATGAGCAGTTCTTC
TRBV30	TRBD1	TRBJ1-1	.	CAYRDRDRNTEAFF	TGTGCCTACCGGGACAGAGATCGCAACACTGAAGCTTTCTTT
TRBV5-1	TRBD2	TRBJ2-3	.	CASSSGTSMDTQYF	TGCGCCAGCAGCTCAGGGACTAGTATGGATACGCAGTATTTT
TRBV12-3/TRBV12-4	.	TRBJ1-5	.	CASSEGMNQPQHF	TGTGCCAGCAGTGAGGGTATGAATCAGCCCCAGCATTTT
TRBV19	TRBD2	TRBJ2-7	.	CASSIDSGGYEQYF	TGTGCCAGTAGTATCGACTCGGGGGGCTACGAGCAGTACTTC
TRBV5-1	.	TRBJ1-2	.	CASSWESPNYGYTF	TGCGCCAGCAGCTGGGAGTCCCCTAACTATGGCTACACCTTC